This TCR beta chain is drawn from a study of T cell responses to AZD1222 COVID-19 vaccine. A note on this clone: No antigen is known for it.

Method: immunoSEQ multiplex PCR; TCRdb's copy keeps in-frame clones and lacks some. The sample holds about 170,000 clones, more than 90% seen once. The CDR3 runs to 14 residues. The germline CDR1 and CDR2 sequences are MNHNS and SASEGT. V dropped 2 bases and J dropped 10 bases, with 15 bases sitting between them. General study results and limits: Possibly, clonal diversity was underestimated; donors were largely white British and included more females.

The chain links TRBV6-1 to TRBJ2-1; unclear D gene. The sequence was obtained from an adult in good health. The specimen was peripheral blood, collected on day 0 of AZD1222 vaccination. DNA of the CDR3: TGTGCCAGCAGTGAATACCTAAAAGGCACGGAGCAGTTCTTC. It specifies CASSEYLKGTEQFF.